This T cell receptor beta chain was identified during a study of CD8 T cells in Susac syndrome. The RNA input was roughly 0.45 to 1 ug, and it was reverse transcribed with random hexamers. A single record per CDR3 protein comes from TCRdb applying MiXCR to the immunoSEQ multiplex PCR reads. The sample carries a few hundred thousand distinct CDR3 sequences, 80% to 95% recorded once. V was cut by 4 bases and J by 4 bases, with 16 bases left in between. The V gene's germline CDR1 is MNHEY and CDR2 SVGEGT. The CDR3 extends over 15 amino acids. The rearrangement uses TRBV6-2 or TRBV6-3 and TRBJ1-1; the D gene is possibly TRBD1 (5 bases). The TCR originated in a human donor with multiple sclerosis. Material: CD8+ T cells from PBMCs. The CDR3 DNA reads TGTGCCAGCAGTTCTATGACAGAGTGGAGCACTGAAGCTTTCTTT. It translates to CASSSMTEWSTEAFF.